This TCR beta chain was captured in a study of cytotoxic CD8 clonotypes in ibrutinib-treated CLL. About the study: Of the patients, roughly 10 were relapsed/refractory, about 15 treatment-naive and under 18 IGHV unmutated. Response material was collected after a median about 12 months of treatment, range 6 to 36. The sample average was about 280,000 productive templates and roughly 90,000 productive rearrangements. General study points: Sampling schedules were unmatched across sustained-remission and progressing patients.

Clones were read by immunoSEQ multiplex PCR, and TCRdb kept only the in-frame ones, dropping some. Of nearly 300,000 clones listed, less than 85% are singletons. Comment on this clone: Its antigen is unknown. Other nucleotide sequences from this sample produce the same CDR3.

The V gene lost 1 base and the J gene lost 0 bases, with 6 bases spanning the gap. CDR1 is SGDLS, CDR2 YYNGEE, per germline. The CDR3 contains 14 residues. The genes are TRBV9 and TRBJ2-3; D is perhaps TRBD2 (5 bases). The TCR sequence derives from a human donor with chronic lymphocytic leukemia. The sample consisted of PBMCs, taken at disease progression, from a patient treated with ibrutinib. The CDR3 DNA follows: TGTGCCAGCAGCGTACGGGGTAGCACAGATACGCAGTATTTT. Its protein product is CASSVRGSTDTQYF.